This T cell receptor beta chain was sequenced for a study of metastatic and nonmetastatic thyroid tumors. The overall study: Samples came from malignant and benign thyroid patients, and repertoires were compared across blood and tumor or nodule tissue.

This clone occurred many times. Antigen unknown. Source study methods: In papillary thyroid cancer, a distant-metastasis classifier was built using CDR3 differences across clinicopathological groups. TCRdb re-called the PCR reads through MiXCR. TCRdb assigned the V and J calls; the authors' analysis was not used. The data contain about 25,000 clones, 20% to 25% of them singletons. Findings of the study overall: According to reports, the diversity of TCR beta was significantly higher in malignant thyroid tumors than in benign nodules, and this held in both blood and tumor samples.

Patients had received no treatment of any kind before thyroid surgery. The sequencing sample was made of blood. The sequence was collected from a male donor with papillary thyroid cancer or a benign thyroid nodule (not recorded which). Some clones in this sample may be carry-over from other donors' samples.

In DNA form, the CDR3 reads TGCAGTGCTATACGGACAGGAAGTACCTCTGGGGCCAACGTCCTGACTTTC. It specifies CSAIRTGSTSGANVLTF. The chain couples TRBV20-1 to TRBJ2-6; 7 nucleotides line up with TRBD1. The germline V gene encodes CDR1 DFQATT and CDR2 SNEGSKA (reference sequence). V shed 4 bases, J shed 0 bases, and the junction held 9 bases outside the gene matches. This CDR3 has 17 amino acids.